The 22 T cell receptor beta chains given below trace back to one sample, sequenced in a study of identical twins. TCRdb re-called the 5' RACE reads through MiXCR, storing one row per CDR3 protein. The repertoire has 420,000 or so distinct CDR3 sequences, about 18% of them found once; the top ten carry roughly 12%. Sequences were obtained from naive T cells sorted from blood. Source of these receptors: a man aged 45-65 years in good health.

The chain uses TRBV20-1 and TRBJ2-2; D unclear. CDR1 and CDR2 from the germline V gene are DFQATT and SNEGSKA (reference sequence). The length of the CDR3 is 13 residues. Trimming took 0 bases from V and 2 from J, leaving 4 bases between them. The CDR3 loop reads CSARDFNTGELFF. CDR3 coding DNA: TGCAGTGCTAGAGATTTTAACACCGGGGAGCTGTTTTTT.

In its sample, this clonotype was seen many times. V is TRBV6-1 and J is TRBJ1-1; 8 positions agree with TRBD1. The CDR3 is made up of 16 amino acids. Unmatched junction bases numbered 13, after V lost 7 bases and J lost 3 bases. CDR1 is MNHNS, CDR2 SASEGT, per germline. CDR3 sequence: CASTPGAGGAYTEAFF. The CDR3 DNA is TGTGCCAGCACTCCAGGGGCAGGGGGCGCTTACACTGAAGCTTTCTTT.

This chain connects TRBV20-1 to TRBJ2-7; 7 bases are a match to TRBD2. There are 14 residues in the CDR3. Germline V gene data show CDR1 as DFQATT and CDR2 as SNEGSKA (reference sequence). V lost 6 bases to trimming and J lost 5 bases; unmatched junction nucleotides: 13. The CDR3 region is CSARDYSTGDEQYF. CDR3 coding DNA: TGCAGTGCACGGGACTACTCAACGGGGGACGAGCAGTACTTC.

This clonotype was seen a handful of times. The CDR3 sequence is CSVESHPLERGNEQFF. The CDR3 DNA reads TGCAGCGTTGAATCCCACCCACTCGAACGGGGCAATGAGCAGTTCTTC. The rearrangement links TRBV29-1 to TRBJ2-1; weak D call: TRBD2 (5 bases). CDR1 is SQVTM and CDR2 is ANQGSEA in the germline V gene. Trimming stripped 2 bases from V and 6 bases from J, with 20 bases between. The CDR3 length is 16 residues.

The CDR3, as DNA: TGCAGTGCTAGAGGACTAGCGGGTCTCTATGAGCAGTTCTTC. This encodes CSARGLAGLYEQFF. The chain is built from TRBV20-1 and TRBJ2-1; the match to TRBD2 covers 10 bases. V gave up 1 base and J gave up 8 bases; unmatched junction bases: 5. CDR3 size: 14 residues. From germline, CDR1 is DFQATT and CDR2 SNEGSKA (reference sequence).

This clonotype was picked up many times. The J gene is TRBJ1-2, the V gene TRBV27; D is perhaps TRBD1 (6 bases). The V and J ends lost 2 bases and 4 bases respectively, with 14 bases between them. Germline V gives CDR1 MNHEY, CDR2 SMNVEV (reference sequence). CDR3 length: 15 amino acids. CDR3 sequence reads: CASSLGGGGSYGYTF. In nucleotides, the CDR3 is TGTGCCAGCAGTTTAGGGGGAGGGGGGAGCTATGGCTACACCTTC.

This clonotype came up a few times. The chain uses TRBV6-5 and TRBJ1-2; 7 bases are shared with TRBD1. Trimming at V came to 0 bases and at J to 6 bases, leaving 1 base not matched to a gene. The germline V gene has CDR1 MNHEY and CDR2 SVGAGI. The CDR3 has 13 amino acids. DNA for the CDR3: TGTGCCAGCAGTTACTCCCAGGGGGATGGCTACACCTTC. Its protein product is CASSYSQGDGYTF.

This clonotype was detected ten times or more. The chain couples TRBV20-1 to TRBJ1-1; 12 bases fit TRBD1. The CDR3 has 14 residues. Trimming at V came to 2 bases and at J to 7 bases, leaving 5 bases not matched to a gene. Germline loops: CDR1 DFQATT, CDR2 SNEGSKA (reference sequence). CDR3 residues: CSARQGQGANEAFF. DNA of the CDR3: TGCAGTGCTAGACAGGGACAGGGGGCGAATGAAGCTTTCTTT.

The rearrangement links TRBV12-3 or TRBV12-4 to TRBJ2-7; 8 nucleotides line up with TRBD1. The CDR3 loop spans 15 amino acids. Germline trimming cut 6 bases from V and 0 bases from J; bases unmatched to any gene: 7. The CDR3 spells CASRAGTGNSYEQYF. The CDR3 DNA sequence: TGTGCCAGCAGAGCCGGGACAGGCAACTCCTACGAGCAGTACTTC.

The J gene is TRBJ2-3, the V gene TRBV15; D is ambiguous. V was shortened by 1 base and J by 7 bases, with 15 bases between the two germline ends. Germline lookup yields CDR1 LNHNV and CDR2 YYDKDF (reference sequence). The CDR3 is made up of 15 amino acids. In nucleotides, the CDR3 is TGTGCCACCAGCAGAGGCGCAGGACCCCGAAATACGCAGTATTTT. Translated, it gives CATSRGAGPRNTQYF.

This clonotype was observed a few times. The chain couples TRBV5-6 to TRBJ2-7, with 7 positions matching TRBD2. From germline, CDR1 is SGHDT and CDR2 YYEEEE. The trim removed 5 bases at V and 2 bases at J, leaving 7 bases unmatched. The CDR3 is 14 residues long. The CDR3 here is CASRGGTVTYEQYF. DNA for the CDR3: TGTGCCAGCAGGGGGGGGACCGTCACCTACGAGCAGTACTTC. The full variable domain, its missing parts supplied by reference TRBV5-6 and TRBJ2-7, is DAGVTQSPTHLIKTRGQQVTLRCSPKSGHDTVSWYQQALGQGPQFIFQYYEEEERQRGNFPDRFSGHQFPNYSSELNVNALLLGDSALYLCASRGGTVTYEQYFGPGTRLTVT.

As regards this clonotype: A much larger clone is a single base away; this may be a read error. V is TRBV2 and J is TRBJ2-7; 7 bases match TRBD1. The DNA end is a closer match to TRBJ2-1, so the J assignment may be wrong. CDR1 is SNHLY and CDR2 is FYNNEI in the germline V gene. The CDR3 totals 12 residues. The CDR3, as DNA: TGTGCCAGCGGGGGACAGCCGTACGAGCAGTTCTTC. This encodes CASGGQPYEQFF.

Only a few counts were recorded for this clonotype. The J gene is TRBJ2-6, the V gene TRBV10-3, with 13 nucleotides matching TRBD2. The CDR3 totals 23 residues. The V segment lost 4 bases and the J segment 0 bases; nucleotides outside the gene matches: 18. In germline, CDR1 is ENHRY, CDR2 SYGVKD. The CDR3 is CAISGGRTSGSSMSSSGANVLTF. CDR3 nucleotides: TGTGCCATCAGTGGCGGGAGGACTAGCGGGAGTTCCATGTCCAGCTCTGGGGCCAACGTCCTGACTTTC.

This clonotype has more than one count but fewer than ten. The gene calls are TRBV6-1 and TRBJ2-5, with D hard to call. There are 16 residues in the CDR3. In germline, CDR1 is MNHNS, CDR2 SASEGT. Trimming pared 0 bases from V and 0 bases from J, leaving 11 bases between. The CDR3 is CASSEAGTSYQETQYF. In DNA form, the CDR3 reads TGTGCCAGCAGTGAAGCAGGAACTTCGTACCAAGAGACCCAGTACTTC.

Only a few counts were recorded for this clonotype. V and J are TRBV24-1 and TRBJ2-3, with 7 positions matching TRBD1. The CDR3 sequence is 14 residues long. J gave up 6 bases and V 5 bases, and 7 bases lay outside the gene matches. CDR1 is KGHDR, CDR2 SFDVKD, per germline. CDR3 loop: CATSGTGYRDTQYF. The CDR3 DNA sequence: TGTGCCACCAGTGGGACAGGTTATAGGGATACGCAGTATTTT.

The CDR3 loop reads CASLDRLHTEAFF. The CDR3 DNA reads TGTGCCAGCCTGGACAGGCTTCACACTGAAGCTTTCTTT. The rearrangement joins TRBV12-3 or TRBV12-4 to TRBJ1-1; 7 bases are shared with TRBD1. V was clipped by 8 bases and J by 3 bases; unmatched bases: 6. The CDR3 covers 13 residues.

This clonotype was detected a few times. CDR3 coding DNA: TGTGCCAGCAGCTTAGCCCAGGGTAGGCGTTGGAGCACCGGGGAGCTGTTTTTT. Its protein is CASSLAQGRRWSTGELFF. The V gene is TRBV5-6, the J gene TRBJ2-2, with a weak D call TRBD1 (5 bases). This CDR3 has 18 amino acids. Looked up from germline, CDR1 is SGHDT and CDR2 is YYEEEE. Trimming removed 2 bases at V and 4 bases at J, with 21 bases between.

The sample holds many counts of this clonotype. The rearrangement joins TRBV10-3 to TRBJ2-2; D unclear. Germline CDR1 is ENHRY and CDR2 is SYGVKD. Deletions cut 2 bases from V and 0 bases from J, with 10 bases between. This CDR3 is built from 16 residues. The CDR3 sequence: CAISEKSATNTGELFF. The CDR3 coding sequence is TGTGCCATCAGTGAGAAATCGGCAACGAACACCGGGGAGCTGTTTTTT.

This clonotype was counted at least ten times. The chain recombines TRBV10-1 with TRBJ2-1, with 8 bases identical to TRBD1. This CDR3 has 15 residues. Germline CDR1 is WNHNN and CDR2 is SYGVQD (reference sequence). The V and J ends lost 3 bases and 1 base, in that order; junction bases with no gene match: 2. The CDR3 bases are TGCGCCAGCAGTGAAGGACAGGGTTCCTACAATGAGCAGTTCTTC. Its translation: CASSEGQGSYNEQFF.

This clonotype was observed a few times. The V call is TRBV7-2, the J call TRBJ2-3; 9 nucleotides agree with TRBD1. V lost 8 bases to trimming and J lost 2 bases; unmatched junction nucleotides: 8. The germline gives CDR1 SGHTA, CDR2 FQGNSA. The CDR3 consists of 15 residues. This CDR3 is CASATGGLYTDTQYF. The CDR3 nucleotides read TGTGCCAGCGCCACAGGGGGCCTGTACACAGATACGCAGTATTTT.

CDR3 protein: CATGTGVFEQYF. The CDR3 DNA reads TGCGCCACCGGGACAGGGGTCTTCGAGCAGTACTTC. The V and J genes are TRBV10-2 and TRBJ2-7, with 10 positions matching TRBD1. The germline CDR1 and CDR2 sequences are WSHSY and SAAADI. The J segment lost 6 bases and the V segment lost 10 bases, leaving 6 bases of the junction unmatched. CDR3 size: 12 residues.

V is TRBV12-3 or TRBV12-4 and J is TRBJ1-2; a possible D gene is TRBD1 (6 bases). This CDR3 spans 13 amino acids. V was clipped by 5 bases and J by 9 bases, with 16 bases between them. CDR3 nucleotide sequence: TGTGCCAGCAGTCTACCCTTACAGGGCCGCTACACCTTC. Translated: CASSLPLQGRYTF.